These T cell receptor beta chains were read from a single sample in a study of blood T cells in healthy people across ages. TCRdb re-analysed the 5' RACE reads in MiXCR, keeping a single row per CDR3 protein. The table has more than 700,000 distinct CDR3 sequences, 46% seen once. The sample was blood. These TCRs come from a man older than 75 in good health. Both conserved end residues are part of each CDR3. Fields, in order: clone size, V gene, J gene, D gene, CDR3 protein, CDR3 DNA. The D gene is left open where the match is weak. Clone size, where shown, is once, few, many, or a class for clones that have expanded.

-	TRBV12-3/TRBV12-4	TRBJ2-7	-	CASTLGSDAYEQYF	TGTGCCAGCACCTTGGGAAGCGACGCCTACGAGCAGTACTTC
few	TRBV19	TRBJ2-3	-	CASSKEAGSTDTQYF	TGTGCCAGTAGTAAGGAAGCGGGTTCCACAGATACGCAGTATTTT
-	TRBV5-6	TRBJ2-1	-	CASSWGTGAGKQFF	TGTGCCAGCAGCTGGGGGACTGGGGCTGGCAAGCAGTTCTTC
-	TRBV4-1	TRBJ2-5	-	CASSQELRGPGETQYF	TGCGCCAGCAGCCAAGAGCTCCGGGGCCCAGGAGAGACCCAGTACTTC
few	TRBV20-1	TRBJ2-3	-	CSAGQGTSTDTQYF	TGCAGTGCCGGTCAGGGAACTAGCACAGATACGCAGTATTTT
-	TRBV3-1	TRBJ2-5	TRBD2	CASSQEPAGGGETQYF	TGTGCCAGCAGCCAAGAGCCAGCGGGAGGGGGAGAGACCCAGTACTTC
-	TRBV6-5	TRBJ2-5	TRBD1	CASSPTGGYQETQYF	TGTGCCAGCAGCCCGACAGGGGGCTACCAAGAGACCCAGTACTTC
-	TRBV18	TRBJ2-1	-	CASSMDFGAAGGSYNEQFF	TGTGCCAGCTCAATGGATTTCGGGGCAGCGGGTGGCTCCTACAATGAGCAGTTCTTC
-	TRBV30	TRBJ1-1	TRBD1	CAFTGGEMNTEAFF	TGTGCCTTCACAGGGGGAGAGATGAACACTGAAGCTTTCTTT
-	TRBV18	TRBJ1-1	-	CASSPELNTEAFF	TGTGCCAGCTCACCGGAGTTGAACACTGAAGCTTTCTTT
-	TRBV20-1	TRBJ2-7	TRBD2	CSAQGLAREEGEQYF	TGCAGTGCCCAGGGACTAGCGAGAGAGGAAGGCGAGCAGTACTTC
few	TRBV28	TRBJ2-1	TRBD2	CASSLPGTSGNEEQFF	TGTGCCAGCAGTTTACCCGGGACTAGCGGGAATGAAGAGCAGTTCTTC
once	TRBV5-1	TRBJ2-1	TRBD2	CASSLITSGSYNEQFF	TGCGCCAGCAGCTTGATAACTAGCGGGAGCTACAATGAGCAGTTCTTC
once	TRBV9	TRBJ2-1	-	CASTRDSMLETQFF	TGTGCCAGCACCAGGGACTCTATGTTAGAGACCCAGTTCTTC
-	TRBV28	TRBJ2-3	-	CASCSLSEFTDTQYF	TGTGCCAGCTGCTCCCTCTCCGAGTTCACAGATACGCAGTATTTT
-	TRBV6-1	TRBJ2-5	-	CASSENSLKEAQYF	TGTGCCAGCAGTGAAAACAGCCTGAAAGAGGCCCAGTACTTC
-	TRBV28	TRBJ1-4	-	CASSAWERLQGKLFF	TGTGCCAGCAGTGCATGGGAACGCCTCCAGGGAAAACTGTTTTTT
-	TRBV30	TRBJ2-1	TRBD2	CAWTNGRREGEQFF	TGTGCCTGGACTAACGGGAGGCGGGAGGGGGAGCAGTTCTTC
few	TRBV20-1	TRBJ2-5	-	CSARDDTETQYF	TGCAGTGCTAGAGATGATACTGAGACCCAGTACTTC
-	TRBV6-5	TRBJ2-3	TRBD2	CASSYSKGLAGDADTQYF	TGTGCCAGCAGTTACTCGAAGGGGTTAGCGGGAGACGCAGATACGCAGTATTTT
once	TRBV6-5	TRBJ2-7	TRBD2	CASSYSVAGGYNEQYF	TGTGCCAGCAGTTACTCAGTTGCGGGAGGCTACAATGAGCAGTACTTC
few	TRBV29-1	TRBJ2-1	TRBD2	CSVEGFSGTSGRGNEQFF	TGCAGCGTTGAAGGTTTCTCCGGGACTAGCGGGAGGGGCAATGAGCAGTTCTTC
many	TRBV20-1	TRBJ2-3	-	CSAAYKRPSTDTQYF	TGCAGTGCCGCTTACAAGCGACCTAGCACAGATACGCAGTATTTT
once	TRBV12-3/TRBV12-4	TRBJ2-3	TRBD2	CASSPGRGGDTQYF	TGTGCCAGCAGCCCGGGACGGGGAGGGGATACGCAGTATTTT
-	TRBV20-1	TRBJ2-3	TRBD2	CSASGLAGVVDTQYF	TGCAGTGCTTCGGGACTAGCGGGAGTTGTAGATACGCAGTATTTT
-	TRBV28	TRBJ1-2	-	CASSVGHAELGYGYTF	TGTGCCAGCAGCGTGGGACACGCAGAGCTAGGCTATGGCTACACCTTC
-	TRBV18	TRBJ2-3	-	CASSPATSDTQYF	TGTGCCAGCTCACCCGCAACTTCAGATACGCAGTATTTT
few	TRBV20-1	TRBJ2-1	TRBD2	CSAPTTSGIYGEQFF	TGCAGTGCTCCTACTACTAGCGGGATCTATGGTGAGCAGTTCTTC
many	TRBV27	TRBJ2-7	TRBD1	CASSLPGQGLYEQYF	TGTGCCAGCAGTTTACCTGGACAGGGTTTGTACGAGCAGTACTTC